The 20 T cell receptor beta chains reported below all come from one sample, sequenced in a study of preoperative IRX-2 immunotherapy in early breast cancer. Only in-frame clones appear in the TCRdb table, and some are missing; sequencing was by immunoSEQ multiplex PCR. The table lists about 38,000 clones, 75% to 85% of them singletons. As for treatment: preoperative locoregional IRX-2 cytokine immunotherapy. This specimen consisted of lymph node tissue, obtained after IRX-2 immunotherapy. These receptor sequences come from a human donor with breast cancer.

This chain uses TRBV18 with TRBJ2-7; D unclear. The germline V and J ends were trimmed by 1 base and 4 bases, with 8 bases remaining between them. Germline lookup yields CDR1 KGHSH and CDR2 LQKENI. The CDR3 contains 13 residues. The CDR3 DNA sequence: TGTGCCAGCTCACCACGGAAGGATTACGAGCAGTACTTC. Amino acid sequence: CASSPRKDYEQYF.

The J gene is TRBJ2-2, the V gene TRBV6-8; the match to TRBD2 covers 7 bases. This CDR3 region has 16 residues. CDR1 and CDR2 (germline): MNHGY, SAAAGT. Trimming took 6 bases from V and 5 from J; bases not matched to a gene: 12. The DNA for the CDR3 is TGTGCCAGCAGAACTGGGAGCGGGGCTGGAACCGGGGAGCTGTTTTTT. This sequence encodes CASRTGSGAGTGELFF.

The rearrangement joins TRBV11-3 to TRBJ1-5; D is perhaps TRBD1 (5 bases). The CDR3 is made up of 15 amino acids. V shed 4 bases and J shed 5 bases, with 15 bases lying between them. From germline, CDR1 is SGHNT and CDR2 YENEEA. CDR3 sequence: CASSYTGRGYQPQHF. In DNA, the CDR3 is TGTGCCAGCAGCTATACAGGTCGGGGGTATCAGCCCCAGCATTTT.

CDR3 nucleotide sequence: TGTGCCAGCAGTTACTCTAGCGGGGTAACCGGGGAGCTGTTTTTT. Amino acids: CASSYSSGVTGELFF. The chain recombines TRBV6-8 with TRBJ2-2; the match to TRBD2 covers 8 bases. Germline V gives CDR1 MNHGY, CDR2 SAAAGT. The CDR3 loop spans 15 amino acids. V shed 0 bases and J 5 bases; nucleotides not matched to a gene: 2.

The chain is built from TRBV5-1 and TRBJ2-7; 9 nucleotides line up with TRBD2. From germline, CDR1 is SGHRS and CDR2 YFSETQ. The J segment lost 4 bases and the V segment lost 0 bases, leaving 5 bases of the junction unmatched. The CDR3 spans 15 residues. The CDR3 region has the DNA TGCGCCAGCAGCTTGGCAGCGGGGGGTACGTACGAGCAGTACTTC. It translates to CASSLAAGGTYEQYF.

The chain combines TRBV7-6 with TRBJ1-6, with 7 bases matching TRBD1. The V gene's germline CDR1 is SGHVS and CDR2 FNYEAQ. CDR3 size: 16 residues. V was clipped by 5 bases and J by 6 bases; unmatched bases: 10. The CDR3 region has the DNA TGTGCCAGCAGCAAACAGGGGCTAGTAGGTAATTCACCCCTCCACTTT. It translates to CASSKQGLVGNSPLHF.

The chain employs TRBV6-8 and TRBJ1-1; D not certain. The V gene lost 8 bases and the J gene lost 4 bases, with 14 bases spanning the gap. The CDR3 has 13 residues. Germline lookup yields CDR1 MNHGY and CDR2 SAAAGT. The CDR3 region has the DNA TGTGCCAGCGTAAGAGGAGGGAGCACTGAAGCTTTCTTT. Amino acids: CASVRGGSTEAFF.

The CDR3 is CASSEEVRGGLLYNEQFF. The CDR3 region has the DNA TGTGCCAGCAGTGAAGAGGTGCGGGGGGGCCTCCTCTACAATGAGCAGTTCTTC. The V call is TRBV25-1, the J call TRBJ2-1, with 9 bases that match TRBD2. The length of the CDR3 is 18 residues. Germline values: CDR1 MGHDK, CDR2 SYGVNS. The ends lost 2 bases at V and 3 bases at J; junction bases unmatched: 11.

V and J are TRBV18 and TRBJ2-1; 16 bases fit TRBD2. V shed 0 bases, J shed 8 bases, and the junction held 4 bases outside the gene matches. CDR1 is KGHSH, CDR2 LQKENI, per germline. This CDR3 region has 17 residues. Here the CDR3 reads CASSPPGLAGGSYEQFF. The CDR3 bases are TGTGCCAGCTCACCACCGGGACTAGCGGGGGGGTCCTATGAGCAGTTCTTC. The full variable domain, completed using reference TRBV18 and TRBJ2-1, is NAGVMQNPRHLVRRRGQEARLRCSPMKGHSHVYWYRQLPEEGLKFMVYLQKENIIDESGMPKERFSAEFPKEGPSILRIQQVVRGDSAAYFCASSPPGLAGGSYEQFFGPGTRLTVL.

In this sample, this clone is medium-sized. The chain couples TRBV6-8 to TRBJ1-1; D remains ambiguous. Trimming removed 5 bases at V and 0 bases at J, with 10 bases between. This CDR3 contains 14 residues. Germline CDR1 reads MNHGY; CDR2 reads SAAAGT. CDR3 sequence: CASSDPSMNTEAFF. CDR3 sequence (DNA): TGTGCCAGCAGTGATCCCTCCATGAACACTGAAGCTTTCTTT.

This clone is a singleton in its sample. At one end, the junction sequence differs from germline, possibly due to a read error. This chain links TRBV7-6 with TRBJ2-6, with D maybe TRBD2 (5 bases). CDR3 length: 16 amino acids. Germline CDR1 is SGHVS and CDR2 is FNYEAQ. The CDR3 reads CASSVSVGFGANVLTF. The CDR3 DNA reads TGTGCTAGCAGCGTTAGCGTGGGCTTTGGGGCCAACGTCCTGACTTTC.

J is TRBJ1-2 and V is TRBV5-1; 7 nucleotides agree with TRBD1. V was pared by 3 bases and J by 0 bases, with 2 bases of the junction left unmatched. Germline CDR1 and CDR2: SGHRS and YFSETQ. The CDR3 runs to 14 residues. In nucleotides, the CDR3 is TGCGCCAGCAGCTGGACAGGAACTAACTATGGCTACACCTTC. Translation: CASSWTGTNYGYTF.

The CDR3 DNA follows: TGTGCCAGCAGCCCGGGACCCCACAATGAGCAGTTCTTC. Translated, it gives CASSPGPHNEQFF. J is TRBJ2-1 and V is TRBV6-8; D might be TRBD1 or TRBD2, each matching 5 bases. Germline V gene sequence: CDR1 MNHGY, CDR2 SAAAGT. This CDR3 has 13 amino acids. V lost 6 bases to trimming and J lost 5 bases, with 11 bases between them.

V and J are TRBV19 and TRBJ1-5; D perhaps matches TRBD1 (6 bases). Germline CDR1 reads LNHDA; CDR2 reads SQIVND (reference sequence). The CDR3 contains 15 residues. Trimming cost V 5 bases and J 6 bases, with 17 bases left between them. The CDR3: CASSAPTGLGQPQHF. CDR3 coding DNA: TGTGCCAGTAGTGCCCCGACAGGCCTTGGTCAGCCCCAGCATTTT.

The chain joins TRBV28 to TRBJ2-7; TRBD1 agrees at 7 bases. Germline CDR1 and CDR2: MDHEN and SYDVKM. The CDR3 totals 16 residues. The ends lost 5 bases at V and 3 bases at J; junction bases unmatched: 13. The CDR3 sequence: CASSLVLWDSNYEQYF. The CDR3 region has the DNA TGTGCCAGCAGTCTGGTCTTATGGGACAGCAACTACGAGCAGTACTTC. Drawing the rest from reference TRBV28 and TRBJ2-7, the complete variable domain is DVKVTQSSRYLVKRTGEKVFLECVQDMDHENMFWYRQDPGLGLRLIYFSYDVKMKEKGDIPEGYSVSREKKERFSLILESASTNQTSMYLCASSLVLWDSNYEQYFGPGTRLTVT.

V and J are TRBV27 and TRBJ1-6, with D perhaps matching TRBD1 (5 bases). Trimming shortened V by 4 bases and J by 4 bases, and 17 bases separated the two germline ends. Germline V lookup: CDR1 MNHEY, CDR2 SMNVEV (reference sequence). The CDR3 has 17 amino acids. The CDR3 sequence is CASSSSPGPPYNSPLHF. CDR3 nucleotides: TGTGCCAGCAGTTCCTCACCGGGGCCCCCTTATAATTCACCCCTCCACTTT.

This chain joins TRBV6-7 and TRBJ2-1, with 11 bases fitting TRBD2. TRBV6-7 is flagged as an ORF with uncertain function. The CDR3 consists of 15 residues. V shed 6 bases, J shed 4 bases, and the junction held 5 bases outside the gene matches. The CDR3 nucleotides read TGTGCCAGCAGCCCCGGGACTAGCGGTTACAATGAGCAGTTCTTC. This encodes CASSPGTSGYNEQFF.

The DNA for the CDR3 is TGTGCCAGTAGGGCCGCGGGGAGAGACAATGAGCAGTTCTTC. Encoded protein: CASRAAGRDNEQFF. The chain combines TRBV19 with TRBJ2-1, with D tentatively TRBD2 (6 bases). V gave up 6 bases and J gave up 5 bases, with 14 bases separating them. CDR1 and CDR2 from the germline V gene are LNHDA and SQIVND (reference sequence). The CDR3 spans 14 residues.

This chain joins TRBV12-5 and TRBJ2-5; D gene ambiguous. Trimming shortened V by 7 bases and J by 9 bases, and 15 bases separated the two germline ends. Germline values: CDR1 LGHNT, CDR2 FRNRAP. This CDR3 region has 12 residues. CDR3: CASALPRSAQYF. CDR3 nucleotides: TGTGCTAGTGCCTTACCACGTTCGGCCCAGTACTTC.

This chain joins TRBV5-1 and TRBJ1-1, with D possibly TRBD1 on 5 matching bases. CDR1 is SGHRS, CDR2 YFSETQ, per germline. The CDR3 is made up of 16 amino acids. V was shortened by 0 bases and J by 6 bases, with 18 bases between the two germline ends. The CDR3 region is CASSLALQGQGAEAFF. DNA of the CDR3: TGCGCCAGCAGCTTGGCCCTCCAGGGTCAAGGTGCTGAAGCTTTCTTT.